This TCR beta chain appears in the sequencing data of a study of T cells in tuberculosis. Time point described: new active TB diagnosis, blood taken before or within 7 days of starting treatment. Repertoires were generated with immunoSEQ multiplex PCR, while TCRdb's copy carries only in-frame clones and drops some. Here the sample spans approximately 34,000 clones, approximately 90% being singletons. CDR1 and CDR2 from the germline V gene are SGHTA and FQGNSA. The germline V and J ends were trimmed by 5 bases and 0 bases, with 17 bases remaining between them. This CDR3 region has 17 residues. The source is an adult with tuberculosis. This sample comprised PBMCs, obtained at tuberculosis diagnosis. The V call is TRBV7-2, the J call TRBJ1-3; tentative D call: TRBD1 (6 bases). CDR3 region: CASSPLGGRGSGNTIYF. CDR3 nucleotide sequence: TGTGCCAGCAGCCCCCTGGGTGGCAGGGGCTCTGGAAACACCATATATTTT.